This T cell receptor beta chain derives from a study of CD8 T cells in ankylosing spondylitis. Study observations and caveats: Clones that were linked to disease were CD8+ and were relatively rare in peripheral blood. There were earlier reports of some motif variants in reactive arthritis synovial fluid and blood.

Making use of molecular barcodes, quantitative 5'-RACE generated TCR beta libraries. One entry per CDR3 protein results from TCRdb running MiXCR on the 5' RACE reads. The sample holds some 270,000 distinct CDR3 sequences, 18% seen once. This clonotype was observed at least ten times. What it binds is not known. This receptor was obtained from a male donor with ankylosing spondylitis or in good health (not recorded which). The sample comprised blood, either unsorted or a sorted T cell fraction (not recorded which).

The CDR3 DNA is TGTGCCATCAGTGACCGGGGGGGCAAAAACATTCAGTACTTC. This sequence encodes CAISDRGGKNIQYF. The chain employs TRBV10-3 and TRBJ2-4, with 8 bases that match TRBD2. Trimming at V came to 3 bases and at J to 3 bases, leaving 1 base not matched to a gene. This CDR3 comprises 14 residues. The V gene's germline CDR1 is ENHRY and CDR2 SYGVKD.